This section outlines one T cell receptor (beta chain) sequence together with its context. After removal of 1 base from V and 3 bases from J, the junction contained 5 bases not matched to a gene. Germline lookup yields CDR1 SGDLS and CDR2 YYNGEE. This CDR3 comprises 16 residues. Original processing notes: Reference gene primer amplification yielded estimated nucleated cell counts. Here immunoSEQ multiplex PCR was the method, and the copy in TCRdb shows in-frame clones only, minus some. The V and J calls and clone size are taken from that table; D and trimming were inferred from the DNA. Among over 200,000 clones listed, roughly 87% were seen once. This specimen comes from a study of blood T cell repertoires in COVID-19. The overall study: Sites in the United States, Italy and Spain provided acute and convalescent COVID-19 samples. PBMCs, B-cell-depleted T cells, or T cells were the source of the cDNA or gDNA that made up the material.

This clonotype originated in a man aged 40-55 years with active or convalescent COVID-19. This chain joins TRBV9 and TRBJ1-3; 9 bases agree with TRBD1. Sequencing input: peripheral blood. The CDR3 loop is CASSVSQGAGGNTIYF. In DNA, the CDR3 is TGTGCCAGCAGCGTATCACAGGGGGCAGGTGGAAACACCATATATTTT.